This TCR beta chain stems from a study of blood T cells in healthy people across ages. Notes on the study in general: There was no known CMV status for donors, so expanded clonotype changes were possibly confounded. Per-million-T-cell TCR beta diversity fell roughly linearly with age.

A J-beta primer mix and a sample-barcoded 5' primer were used in a second PCR of about 7 to 12 cycles. Sequencing yielded, for each sample, at least 3 million paired-end reads carrying CDR3. TCRdb passed the 5' RACE reads through MiXCR, listing each CDR3 protein once. Counted here are about 1 million distinct CDR3 sequences, 40% to 55% occurring once; the ten biggest clones make up around 18%. Of note for this clonotype: Its cognate antigen is unknown.

The authors drew about 10 milliliters of peripheral blood from each donor. Sequences were obtained from blood. The origin of this receptor is a woman aged 60-75 years in good health.

CDR3 DNA: TGCAGTGCTAGAGATCTGACTAGAAGGCCACCCGGCTCCTACAATGAGCAGTTCTTC. It specifies CSARDLTRRPPGSYNEQFF. This chain connects TRBV20-1 to TRBJ2-1, with D perhaps TRBD2 (6 bases). The CDR3 extends over 19 amino acids. The germline CDR1 and CDR2 sequences are DFQATT and SNEGSKA (reference sequence). Deletions cut 0 bases from V and 0 bases from J, with 21 bases between.